This paragraph covers one T cell receptor beta chain sequence. From germline, CDR1 is MNHNY and CDR2 SVGAGI (reference sequence). Trimming removed 8 bases at V and 1 base at J, with 14 bases between. The CDR3 contains 14 residues. The source of the sample is a study of control samples from healthy donors and cancer patients. TCRdb's table, derived via immunoSEQ multiplex PCR, lists solely in-frame clones and lacks some. The sample carries roughly 150,000 clones, approximately 93% recorded once. The sequenced sample was blood. This clonotype originated in a man between 18 and 29 years old in good health. This chain joins TRBV6-6 and TRBJ1-1; weak D call: TRBD1 (5 bases). The CDR3 region is CASGLLRGNTEAFF. CDR3 coding DNA: TGTGCCAGCGGGCTCTTAAGGGGGAACACTGAAGCTTTCTTT.